The entry below describes one TCR beta chain. This clone's antigen is unknown. The sample holds no much larger clone one base away, and base qualities are not on file. Adjacent normal breast tissue was collected roughly 1.8-4.5 cm away from the tumor, rinsed in PBS and stored in prechilled RNAlater. Normal breast tissue often required about 85-320 mg of tissue for sufficient DNA because of high lipid content and low cell density. The study profiled bulk TCR beta-chain repertoires in matched peripheral blood, tumor and adjacent normal breast tissue taken from about 16 patients with early-stage breast cancer. Genomic DNA was extracted with the Qiagen AllPrep DNA/RNA Mini kit. These data come from a study of early stage breast cancer tumors (dated by TCRdb to 2017 to 2019). Notes on the research overall: Of the approximately 16 invasive breast tumors, 12 to 13 were found to be estrogen receptor-positive, progesterone receptor-positive and HER2-negative. Of the roughly 12 ER+/PR+/HER2- tumors, eight were classified as invasive ductal carcinomas and four as invasive lobular carcinomas. On average, each sample had roughly 9.9-fold read coverage. A total of 2 million to 3 million templates, representing some 1,000,000 unique clonotypes, were detected across all samples. General conclusions and limits of the study: Bulk genomic DNA sequencing of unsorted cells missed chain pairing and functional markers such as CD4, CD8 and FOXP3. Repertoires from blood and normal breast were more alike than repertoires from blood and tumor, and in about 90% of the 16 patients, comparing each tissue with blood separated tumor from normal. Compared with adjacent normal breast tissue, tumors had approximately 2.5-fold higher T cell density and higher clonality. Enriched TCRB sequences shared across patients were mostly commonly generated sequences, unlikely to play an important role in the tumor microenvironment. Because the cohort was small, a breakdown by tumor subtype could not be done.

Each sample was amplified in two independent genomic DNA replicates, using around 0.55 ug for blood and around 1.5 ug for tumor or normal breast. TCRB sequencing of genomic DNA was carried out with the ImmunoSeq Intro kit according to the manufacturer's instructions. The multiplex PCR ran for roughly 31 cycles using proprietary primers and spike-in control sequences for absolute quantification. Single-end 150-bp reads were used to sequence an 87-bp fragment spanning the CDR3 plus the flanking V and J genes. Seven samples, each with two replicates, were multiplexed per lane of an Illumina MiSeq using version 3.0 chemistry. Regarding the original processing steps: The vendor's proprietary pipeline processed the raw data and merged both replicates into a single result for each sample. Clonotypes were defined as productive rearrangements sharing the V-gene family, CDR3 amino acid sequence and J-gene segment. Clonality was calculated as 1 minus the normalized Shannon entropy (Pielou evenness) of TCRB abundances. To estimate T cell density, the total number of templates was divided by the number of input cells, which was inferred from the amount of DNA input. Recon, run with its default parameters, was used to estimate overall repertoire diversity and clonality. A clonotype was considered tumor-enriched if its abundance in tumor exceeded 0.1% and was at least 32-fold higher than its abundance in normal breast. This is the immuneACCESS table as TCRdb keeps it, with only in-frame sequences that have V and J called. A part of the clones is gone; compared with another copy, unresolved V genes explain less than half, and the rest is unexplained. That table supplies the V and J calls and clone size; D and trimming were determined from the DNA. In all, the sample holds some 14,000 clones, and around 84% of those were seen once. The ten largest clones represent over 4.5% of the sample.

The CDR3 holds 13 amino acids from the cysteine to the phenylalanine. The DNA shown is the 39-base CDR3, in frame from base 1. Trimming takes 5 bases from V and 10 bases from J, and the germline ends sit 16 bases apart. As encoded in the germline V gene (reference sequence), CDR1 is SGHNT while CDR2 is YYREEE. The sequenced material came from normal breast tissue next to the tumor. The sequence was obtained from a person aged 30 to 39 with breast cancer. The rearrangement combines TRBV5-4 with TRBJ2-1; a tentative D match to TRBD2 spans 6 bases. CDR3 sequence: CASRETRPGEQFF. The nucleotide sequence is TGTGCCAGCAGGGAGACTAGGCCGGGGGAGCAGTTCTTC.